Shown below are 13 T cell receptor beta chains from a single sample sequenced in a study of blood T cell repertoires in COVID-19 (dated by TCRdb to 2020 to 2022). Library preparation employed the immunoSEQ multiplex PCR assay. The clones in this table, taken by TCRdb from immuneACCESS, are in-frame only. Not every clone is retained; where verified, under half of the shortfall comes from an unresolved V gene, and the cause of the rest is unknown. The sample table contains approximately 200,000 clones; only one count was recorded for roughly four fifths of them. 12% of the sample lies in the top ten. Sequencing input: PBMCs or T cells enriched from blood (not recorded which). All receptors come from a man in his forties who had recovered from COVID-19.

The chain recombines TRBV27 with TRBJ1-2; D is possibly TRBD1 (6 bases). V gave up 6 bases and J gave up 8 bases, with 10 bases separating them. CDR1 and CDR2 (germline): MNHEY, SMNVEV (reference sequence). This CDR3 contains 11 residues. In nucleotides, the CDR3 is TGTGCCAGCAGGGGACAAGGCGGCTACACCTTC. Translating it yields CASRGQGGYTF.

The chain is built from TRBV5-1 and TRBJ2-7, with TRBD1 matching over 11 bases. The J segment lost 6 bases and the V segment lost 3 bases, leaving 11 bases of the junction unmatched. The CDR3 covers 16 residues. CDR1 SGHRS and CDR2 YFSETQ come from the germline V gene. CDR3 residues: CASSSLEGTGGGEQYF. The CDR3 region has the DNA TGCGCCAGCAGCTCACTCGAGGGGACAGGGGGTGGCGAGCAGTACTTC. The whole variable domain, filled in from reference TRBV5-1 and TRBJ2-7, reads KAGVTQTPRYLIKTRGQQVTLSCSPISGHRSVSWYQQTPGQGLQFLFEYFSETQRNKGNFPGRFSGRQFSNSRSEMNVSTLELGDSALYLCASSSLEGTGGGEQYFGPGTRLTVT.

The chain joins TRBV7-2 to TRBJ1-4, with TRBD1 as a possible D gene (5 bases). This CDR3 is 15 amino acids long. V was clipped by 2 bases and J by 6 bases, with 13 bases between them. Germline V gives CDR1 SGHTA, CDR2 FQGNSA. The CDR3 coding sequence is TGTGCCAGCAGCTTATGGCCAGGGATGGATGAAAAACTGTTTTTT. The encoded protein is CASSLWPGMDEKLFF.

The chain joins TRBV11-2 to TRBJ1-1; unclear D gene. Trimming cost V 5 bases and J 0 bases, with 10 bases left between them. This CDR3 contains 14 residues. Germline V gene sequence: CDR1 SGHAT, CDR2 FQNNGV. CDR3 sequence: CASSPFQMNTEAFF. In DNA form, the CDR3 reads TGTGCCAGCAGCCCCTTTCAGATGAACACTGAAGCTTTCTTT.

This clone was counted only a few times. CDR3 residues: CASSMVGRNTEAFF. As DNA, the CDR3 is TGTGCCAGTAGTATGGTAGGGAGGAACACTGAAGCTTTCTTT. The genes are TRBV19 and TRBJ1-1, with unresolved D. V lost 3 bases to trimming and J lost 1 base, with 9 bases between them. The CDR3 is 14 amino acids. Germline V gives CDR1 LNHDA, CDR2 SQIVND (reference sequence). Full variable domain (rest looked up from reference TRBV19 and TRBJ1-1): DGGITQSPKYLFRKEGQNVTLSCEQNLNHDAMYWYRQDPGQGLRLIYYSQIVNDFQKGDIAEGYSVSREKKESFPLTVTSAQKNPTAFYLCASSMVGRNTEAFFGQGTRLTVV.

This clone has a handful of counts. This chain connects TRBV15 to TRBJ2-5, with 8 bases lining up with TRBD2. The V and J ends lost 1 base and 5 bases, in that order; junction bases with no gene match: 9. Germline assignment: CDR1 LNHNV and CDR2 YYDKDF (reference sequence). CDR3 length: 16 amino acids. CDR3 protein: CATSRAGRTSRETQYF. CDR3 in DNA: TGTGCCACCAGCAGAGCCGGTAGGACTAGCAGGGAGACCCAGTACTTC.

The rearrangement links TRBV6-2 or TRBV6-3 to TRBJ1-5; TRBD1 matches at 7 bases. The CDR3 totals 17 residues. Per germline, CDR1 MNHEY and CDR2 SVGEGT. Germline trimming cut 0 bases from V and 4 bases from J; bases unmatched to any gene: 9. The CDR3 spells CASSYSPGTAKNQPQHF. The DNA for the CDR3 is TGTGCCAGCAGTTACTCGCCTGGGACAGCAAAAAATCAGCCCCAGCATTTT.

The rearrangement uses TRBV7-2 and TRBJ2-6, with 7 bases identical to TRBD2. Germline lookup yields CDR1 SGHTA and CDR2 FQGNSA. V trimming: 7 bases; J trimming: 8 bases; junction bases outside the gene matches: 11. The CDR3 loop spans 15 amino acids. CDR3 in amino acids: CASTFGVTSSNVLTF. The DNA of the CDR3 is TGTGCCAGCACCTTCGGCGTGACTAGCTCCAACGTCCTGACTTTC. The whole variable domain, remainder taken from reference TRBV7-2 and TRBJ2-6, is GAGVSQSPSNKVTEKGKDVELRCDPISGHTALYWYRQSLGQGLEFLIYFQGNSAPDKSGLPSDRFSAERTGGSVSTLTIQRTQQEDSAVYLCASTFGVTSSNVLTFGAGSRLTVL.

This chain links TRBV5-6 with TRBJ1-2; tentative D call: TRBD1 (5 bases). CDR1 and CDR2 (germline): SGHDT, YYEEEE. Trimming pared 0 bases from V and 7 bases from J, leaving 7 bases between. This CDR3 is built from 12 residues. As DNA, the CDR3 is TGTGCCAGCAGCTTGGCCAGGGTTGGCTACACCTTC. Amino acids: CASSLARVGYTF.

This clone has a handful of counts. The V call is TRBV10-3, the J call TRBJ1-3; D ambiguous. The CDR3 loop spans 15 amino acids. V gave up 4 bases and J gave up 0 bases, with 10 bases separating them. The germline CDR1 and CDR2 sequences are ENHRY and SYGVKD. The CDR3 loop is CAISGGSLSGNTIYF. In DNA, the CDR3 is TGTGCCATCAGTGGCGGCAGCCTCTCTGGAAACACCATATATTTT.

V gene TRBV5-1 combines with J gene TRBJ1-5; a weak D match, TRBD1 (5 bases). This CDR3 has 14 amino acids. Germline-derived CDR1 and CDR2 are SGHRS and YFSETQ. V lost 4 bases, J lost 7 bases, and 15 bases lay in between. CDR3 DNA: TGCGCCAGCAGCAACGGGGCCGCGGGACAGCCCCAGCATTTT. This codes for CASSNGAAGQPQHF.

The chain employs TRBV18 and TRBJ1-5; D is undetermined. V was clipped by 3 bases and J by 1 base, with 7 bases between them. CDR1 KGHSH and CDR2 LQKENI come from the germline V gene. This CDR3 is built from 14 residues. CDR3 in amino acids: CASSPSESNQPQHF. As DNA, the CDR3 is TGTGCCAGCTCACCCTCAGAAAGCAATCAGCCCCAGCATTTT.

This chain links TRBV29-1 with TRBJ1-1; 7 bases fit TRBD1. The CDR3 spans 13 residues. Unmatched junction bases numbered 4, after V lost 6 bases and J lost 0 bases. Looked up from germline, CDR1 is SQVTM and CDR2 is ANQGSEA. The CDR3 DNA reads as TGCAGCGTCGGGACAGCCATGAACACTGAAGCTTTCTTT. It codes for CSVGTAMNTEAFF.